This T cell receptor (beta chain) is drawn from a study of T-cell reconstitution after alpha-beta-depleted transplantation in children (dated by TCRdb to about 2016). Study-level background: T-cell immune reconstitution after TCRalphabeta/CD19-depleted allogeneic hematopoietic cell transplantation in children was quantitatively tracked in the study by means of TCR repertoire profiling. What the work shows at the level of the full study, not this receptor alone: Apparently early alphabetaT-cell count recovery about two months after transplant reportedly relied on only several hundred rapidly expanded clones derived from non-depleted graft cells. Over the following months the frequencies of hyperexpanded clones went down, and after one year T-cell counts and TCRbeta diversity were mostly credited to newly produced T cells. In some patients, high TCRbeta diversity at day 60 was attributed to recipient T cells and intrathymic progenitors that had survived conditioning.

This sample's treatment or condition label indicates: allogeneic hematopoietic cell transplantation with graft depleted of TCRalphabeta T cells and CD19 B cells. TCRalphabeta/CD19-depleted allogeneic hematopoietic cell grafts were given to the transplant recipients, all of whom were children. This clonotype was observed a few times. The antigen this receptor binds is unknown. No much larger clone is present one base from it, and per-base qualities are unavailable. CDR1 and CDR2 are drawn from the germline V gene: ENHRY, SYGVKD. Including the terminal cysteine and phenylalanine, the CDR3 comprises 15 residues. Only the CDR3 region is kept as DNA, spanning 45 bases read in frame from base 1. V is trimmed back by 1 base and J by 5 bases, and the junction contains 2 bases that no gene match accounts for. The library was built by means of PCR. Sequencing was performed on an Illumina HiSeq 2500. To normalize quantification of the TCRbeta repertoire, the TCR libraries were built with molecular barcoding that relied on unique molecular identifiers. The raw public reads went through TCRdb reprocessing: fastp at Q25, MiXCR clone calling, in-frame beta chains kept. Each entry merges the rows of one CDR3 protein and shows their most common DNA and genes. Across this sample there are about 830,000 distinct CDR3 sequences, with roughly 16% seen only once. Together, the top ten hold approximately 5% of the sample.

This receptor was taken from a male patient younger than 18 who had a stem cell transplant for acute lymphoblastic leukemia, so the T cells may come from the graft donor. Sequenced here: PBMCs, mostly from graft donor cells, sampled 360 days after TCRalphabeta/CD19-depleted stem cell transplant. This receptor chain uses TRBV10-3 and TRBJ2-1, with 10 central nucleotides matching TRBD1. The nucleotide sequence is TGTGCCATCAGTGAGTGGGGGACAGGGGACAATGAGCAGTTCTTC. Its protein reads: CAISEWGTGDNEQFF.